This TCR beta chain was retrieved from a study of blood T cell repertoires in COVID-19. Across the whole study: Samples taken during acute and convalescent COVID-19 were collected in the United States, Italy and Spain.

V was pared by 0 bases and J by 0 bases, with 6 bases between. There are 14 residues in the CDR3. CDR1 and CDR2 (germline): SGHRS, YFSETQ. Assay: immunoSEQ multiplex PCR; the TCRdb copy retains only in-frame clones and omits some. There are around 240,000 clones in the sample; 70% to 90% occur only once, and roughly 0.95% lies in the top ten. V usage is TRBV5-1 and J usage is TRBJ1-2, with D hard to call. The material sequenced was PBMCs or T cells enriched from blood (not recorded which). The sequence was obtained from a man aged 50-59 years who had been exposed to COVID-19. The CDR3 DNA sequence: TGCGCCAGCAGCTTGGGGGCAGCTAACTATGGCTACACCTTC. It encodes CASSLGAANYGYTF.